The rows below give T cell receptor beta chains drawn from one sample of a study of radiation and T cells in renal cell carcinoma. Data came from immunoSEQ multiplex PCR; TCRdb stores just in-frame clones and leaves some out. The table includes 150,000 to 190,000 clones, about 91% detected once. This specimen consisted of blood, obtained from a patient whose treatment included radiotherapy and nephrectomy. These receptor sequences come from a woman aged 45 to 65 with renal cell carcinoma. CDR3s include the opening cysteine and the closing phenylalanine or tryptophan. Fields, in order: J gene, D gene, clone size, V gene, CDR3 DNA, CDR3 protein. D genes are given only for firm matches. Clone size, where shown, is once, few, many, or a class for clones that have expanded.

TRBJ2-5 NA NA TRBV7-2 TGTGCCAGCAGCTTACTGGTGGGGGCGACGGGCGAGACCCAGTACTTC CASSLLVGATGETQYF
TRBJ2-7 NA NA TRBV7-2 TGTGCCAGCAGCTTAGACGGGACCTCGGTCTACGAGCAGTACTTC CASSLDGTSVYEQYF
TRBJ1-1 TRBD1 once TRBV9 TGTGCCAGCAGCCCACGCAAACCGGGACAGGGGGCGGTAATTACTGAAGCTTTCTTT CASSPRKPGQGAVITEAFF
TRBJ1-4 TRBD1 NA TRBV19 TGTGCCAGTAGTATCCTCGGGACAGGGGATGAAAAACTGTTTTTT CASSILGTGDEKLFF
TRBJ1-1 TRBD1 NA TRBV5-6 TGTGCCAGCAGCTGGGGGACAGGGGAGAACTCTGAAGCTTTCTTT CASSWGTGENSEAFF
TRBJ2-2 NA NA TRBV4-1 TGCGCCAGCAGCACAGGGTTCACCGGGGAGCTGTTTTTT CASSTGFTGELFF
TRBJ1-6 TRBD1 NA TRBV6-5 TGTGCCAGCAGTTACGCTAAGGACAGGGCTAATTCACCCCTCCACTTT CASSYAKDRANSPLHF
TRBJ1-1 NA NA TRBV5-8 TGTGCCAGCAGCTTTCGGACAGCGAACACTGAAGCTTTCTTT CASSFRTANTEAFF
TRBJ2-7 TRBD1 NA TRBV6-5 TGTGCCAGCAGTGAACAGGGGGTACTCTACGAGCAGTACTTC CASSEQGVLYEQYF
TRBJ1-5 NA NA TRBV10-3 TGTGCCATCAGTGAGGGGGGATTCCTAAAGAATAGCAATCAGCCCCAGCATTTT CAISEGGFLKNSNQPQHF
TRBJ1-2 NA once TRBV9 TGTGCCAGCAGCGTACGGTTTGGTGCGGACTATGGCTACACCTTC CASSVRFGADYGYTF
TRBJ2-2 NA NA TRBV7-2 TGTGCCAGCAGCTTAGCCGGGACAGCCAACCGGGGGACCGGGGAGCTGTTTTTT CASSLAGTANRGTGELFF
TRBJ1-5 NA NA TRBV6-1 TGTGCCAGCAGTGTCGCCAATAGCAATCAGCCCCAGCATTTT CASSVANSNQPQHF
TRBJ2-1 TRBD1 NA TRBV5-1 TGCGCCAGCACCGTAAAAACAGGGGATGAGCAGTTCTTC CASTVKTGDEQFF